Below are 31 T cell receptor beta chains sequenced from a single sample in a study of beta chain features in type 1 diabetes. All of the isolated RNA was reverse transcribed, so expressed TCRB transcripts were sequenced. The table came from immunoSEQ multiplex PCR; TCRdb's copy has only in-frame clones and leaves some out. The table lists roughly 150,000 clones, 6.5% to 8.5% of them singletons. The antigens these receptors bind are not known. Study-level findings and limits: Type 1 diabetes patients had TCRB CDR3s that were shorter (moderately but significantly so) in all four CD4+ subsets.

The sequenced sample was central memory CD4+ T cells from blood. Receptors were obtained from a young man with type 1 diabetes.

This clone has only a few counts. The J gene is TRBJ2-3, the V gene TRBV4-3; D perhaps matches TRBD2 (5 bases). Germline V gene sequence: CDR1 LGHNA, CDR2 YSLEER. CDR3 length: 13 residues. V gave up 4 bases and J gave up 6 bases, with 11 bases separating them. CDR3 loop: CASSLARRDTQYF. CDR3 DNA sequence: TGCGCCAGCAGCCTAGCGAGGCGGGATACGCAGTATTTT.

This clone was observed a handful of times. J is TRBJ2-1 and V is TRBV11-2, with D perhaps TRBD2 (5 bases). Germline lookup yields CDR1 SGHAT and CDR2 FQNNGV. CDR3 length: 15 amino acids. The V gene lost 3 bases and the J gene lost 0 bases, with 9 bases spanning the gap. For the CDR3, the DNA is TGTGCCAGCAGCTTTCTCGAGGGCTCCTACAATGAGCAGTTCTTC. This gives the protein CASSFLEGSYNEQFF.

This clone showed up just a few times. CDR3 loop: CASSVESGEQFF. In DNA, the CDR3 is TGTGCCAGCAGCGTAGAGAGCGGTGAGCAGTTCTTC. This chain links TRBV9 with TRBJ2-1; possible D gene TRBD2, 5 bases. Per germline, CDR1 SGDLS and CDR2 YYNGEE. CDR3 length: 12 residues. V lost 0 bases and J 9 bases, leaving 7 bases between the germline ends.

The V gene is TRBV12-5, the J gene TRBJ1-1; no definite D call. CDR1 and CDR2 (germline): LGHNT, FRNRAP. The CDR3 has 13 amino acids. V lost 1 base to trimming and J lost 6 bases, with 9 bases between them. In nucleotides, the CDR3 is TGTGCTAGTGGTTTGGAACCCGGAGCTGAAGCTTTCTTT. This gives the protein CASGLEPGAEAFF. The full variable domain, its missing parts supplied by reference TRBV12-5 and TRBJ1-1, is DARVTQTPRHKVTEMGQEVTMRCQPILGHNTVFWYRQTMMQGLELLAYFRNRAPLDDSGMPKDRFSAEMPDATLATLKIQPSEPRDSAVYFCASGLEPGAEAFFGQGTRLTVV.

The rearrangement uses TRBV10-3 and TRBJ2-3; a possible D gene is TRBD1 (6 bases). V gave up 2 bases and J gave up 2 bases, with 11 bases separating them. The CDR3 consists of 15 residues. Germline CDR1 and CDR2: ENHRY and SYGVKD. CDR3 sequence reads: CAISEARGFTDTQYF. The DNA of the CDR3 is TGTGCCATCAGTGAGGCGAGGGGGTTCACAGATACGCAGTATTTT.

A note on this clone: One base away lies a much larger clone, so this may be a sequencing read error. V and J are TRBV7-6 and TRBJ2-5, with D hard to call. The end of the DNA fits TRBJ2-7 better, so the J call may be wrong. This CDR3 contains 11 residues. The germline V gene has CDR1 SGHVS and CDR2 FNYEAQ. The CDR3 loop is CASSSNYEQYF. CDR3 DNA: TGTGCCAGCAGCTCCAATTACGAGCAGTACTTC.

In this sample, this clone turned up a few times. This chain links TRBV14 with TRBJ2-1, with D unresolved. The CDR3 has 13 amino acids. The germline V and J ends were trimmed by 1 base and 6 bases, with 7 bases remaining between them. Germline CDR1 and CDR2: SGHDN and FVKESK. CDR3 sequence: CASSQASINEQFF. For the CDR3, the DNA is TGTGCCAGCAGCCAAGCAAGCATCAATGAGCAGTTCTTC.

Points on this clone: The sample has other DNA sequences that encode this CDR3 too. V and J are TRBV20-1 and TRBJ2-5; D uncertain. V shed 3 bases and J shed 5 bases, with 4 bases lying between them. The CDR3 extends over 10 amino acids. The V gene's germline CDR1 is DFQATT and CDR2 SNEGSKA (reference sequence). The CDR3, as DNA: TGCAGTGCTAGGGGCGAGACCCAGTACTTC. Protein product: CSARGETQYF.

This clone was picked up a small number of times. The rearrangement links TRBV5-1 to TRBJ2-7; a weak D match, TRBD1 (6 bases). CDR1 and CDR2 from the germline V gene are SGHRS and YFSETQ. This CDR3 has 14 residues. V lost 6 bases and J 2 bases, leaving 15 bases between the germline ends. DNA of the CDR3: TGCGCCAGCAACGCCCAGACAGGCCCCTACGAGCAGTACTTC. The encoded protein is CASNAQTGPYEQYF.

V and J are TRBV4-1 and TRBJ1-4; 10 bases match TRBD1. Trimming removed 4 bases from V and 6 bases from J; junction bases left unmatched: 5. CDR3 length: 15 amino acids. Germline lookup yields CDR1 MGHRA and CDR2 YSYEKL. CDR3 amino acids: CASSPTGTGDEKLFF. CDR3 bases: TGCGCCAGCAGCCCCACCGGGACAGGGGATGAAAAACTGTTTTTT.

This clone has a handful of counts. The CDR3 is CASSFLTGGNYGYTF. The CDR3 DNA follows: TGTGCCAGCAGTTTCTTGACAGGGGGCAACTATGGCTACACCTTC. This sequence joins TRBV28 and TRBJ1-2; 10 bases fit TRBD1. The CDR3 length is 15 residues. CDR1 is MDHEN and CDR2 is SYDVKM in the germline V gene. The ends lost 3 bases at V and 2 bases at J; junction bases unmatched: 3.

V and J are TRBV5-1 and TRBJ2-5; 7 bases agree with TRBD2. The CDR3 spans 15 residues. CDR1 is SGHRS, CDR2 YFSETQ, per germline. V was pared by 0 bases and J by 0 bases, with 2 bases of the junction left unmatched. The CDR3: CASSLVAGDQETQYF. As DNA, the CDR3 is TGCGCCAGCAGCTTGGTTGCGGGAGACCAAGAGACCCAGTACTTC. Full variable domain (missing parts from reference TRBV5-1 and TRBJ2-5): KAGVTQTPRYLIKTRGQQVTLSCSPISGHRSVSWYQQTPGQGLQFLFEYFSETQRNKGNFPGRFSGRQFSNSRSEMNVSTLELGDSALYLCASSLVAGDQETQYFGPGTRLLVL.

Only a few counts were recorded for this clone. CDR3 protein: CASSRDSNYGYTF. The CDR3 DNA reads as TGCGCCAGCAGCAGGGACAGTAACTATGGCTACACCTTC. J is TRBJ1-2 and V is TRBV4-3, with 7 bases matching TRBD1. This CDR3 region has 13 residues. Trimming removed 5 bases from V and 1 base from J; junction bases left unmatched: 1. In germline, CDR1 is LGHNA, CDR2 YSLEER.

J is TRBJ2-2 and V is TRBV7-9; no firm D call. This CDR3 is built from 13 residues. Trimming took 3 bases from V and 4 from J, leaving 6 bases between them. Germline CDR1 SEHNR, CDR2 FQNEAQ (reference sequence). This CDR3 reads CASSFGGTGELFF. In DNA form, the CDR3 reads TGTGCCAGCAGCTTCGGCGGCACCGGGGAGCTGTTTTTT.

Concerning this clone: This likely stems from a read error, as it lies one base from a far larger clone. The J gene is TRBJ2-5, the V gene TRBV7-9; the D gene is possibly TRBD2 (5 bases). V lost 4 bases and J lost 5, with 5 bases in between. The germline V gene encodes CDR1 SEHNR and CDR2 FQNEAQ (reference sequence). This CDR3 comprises 11 residues. CDR3 coding DNA: TGTGCCAGCAGCTGGGAGGAGACCCAGTACTTC. Amino acids: CASSWEETQYF.

This clone was detected only a few times. This chain links TRBV5-6 with TRBJ2-5; D gene unclear. The CDR3 extends over 14 amino acids. Germline CDR1 SGHDT, CDR2 YYEEEE. V lost 0 bases and J lost 4, with 10 bases in between. The CDR3 here is CASSLGQIIETQYF. DNA of the CDR3: TGTGCCAGCAGCTTGGGGCAGATCATAGAGACCCAGTACTTC.

This chain links TRBV7-9 with TRBJ1-1; 7 bases are shared with TRBD1. Trimming removed 5 bases from V and 1 base from J; junction bases left unmatched: 4. Germline CDR1 SEHNR, CDR2 FQNEAQ (reference sequence). This CDR3 comprises 14 residues. The CDR3 sequence is CASSARDRNTEAFF. CDR3 bases: TGTGCCAGCAGCGCCCGGGACAGGAACACTGAAGCTTTCTTT.

The chain's CDR3 is CASSQDLQETQYF. Here the CDR3 DNA reads TGTGCCAGCAGCCAAGATCTTCAGGAGACCCAGTACTTC. The genes are TRBV4-2 and TRBJ2-5; D unclear. The CDR3 loop spans 13 amino acids. The V end lost 0 bases, the J end lost 5 bases, and 7 bases lay between the germline ends. Germline V lookup: CDR1 LGHNA, CDR2 YNFKEQ.

Regarding this clone: Other DNA sequences in the same sample also yield this CDR3. This rearrangement joins TRBV5-1 to TRBJ1-2, with 8 bases fitting TRBD1. The germline gives CDR1 SGHRS, CDR2 YFSETQ. V dropped 1 base and J dropped 3; count of bases not matched to a gene: 2. The CDR3 length is 14 residues. CDR3: CASSLPGGDYGYTF. CDR3 DNA: TGCGCCAGCAGCTTGCCAGGGGGCGACTATGGCTACACCTTC.

The V gene is TRBV21-1, the J gene TRBJ2-1; the D call in the table, TRBD2, was not verified against the DNA. TRBV21-1 is given as a pseudogene. The CDR3 has 24 amino acids. This CDR3 is CASRMGRRSLLAGGLRLSYNEQFF. The CDR3 DNA is TGTGCCAGCAGGATGGGCAGGCGGAGCCTACTAGCGGGAGGCCTCCGACTTTCCTACAATGAGCAGTTCTTC.

This clone has just a few counts. The chain uses TRBV5-6 and TRBJ2-2; D unclear. The CDR3 spans 13 residues. Germline assignment: CDR1 SGHDT and CDR2 YYEEEE. With 0 bases removed from V and 4 bases from J, the gap between germline ends came to 4 bases. The CDR3 loop is CASSLVSTGELFF. The CDR3 nucleotides read TGTGCCAGCAGCTTGGTATCCACCGGGGAGCTGTTTTTT.

About this clone: Other DNA sequences from this sample encode an identical CDR3 as well. V is TRBV5-1 and J is TRBJ2-5; D uncertain. CDR1 is SGHRS, CDR2 YFSETQ, per germline. This CDR3 is 11 amino acids long. Trimming cost V 5 bases and J 5 bases, with 7 bases left between them. This chain's CDR3 is CASSRQETQYF. The CDR3 nucleotides are TGCGCCAGCAGTCGTCAGGAGACCCAGTACTTC.

This clone was observed a handful of times. The chain links TRBV7-2 to TRBJ1-2, with D tentatively TRBD1 (5 bases). The germline V gene has CDR1 SGHTA and CDR2 FQGNSA. The CDR3 totals 13 residues. The ends were cut back, 5 bases at V and 7 bases at J, with 14 bases in the middle. As DNA, the CDR3 is TGTGCCAGCAGCCCAATCACAGGCGGTGGCTACACCTTC. Translating it yields CASSPITGGGYTF.

This clone has more than one count but fewer than ten. The rearrangement joins TRBV10-2 to TRBJ2-5, with D tentatively TRBD2 (6 bases). Germline lookup yields CDR1 WSHSY and CDR2 SAAADI. V was cut by 4 bases and J by 5 bases, with 14 bases left in between. This CDR3 is 14 amino acids long. CDR3 in amino acids: CASSGWGGRETQYF. CDR3 nucleotide sequence: TGCGCCAGCAGTGGATGGGGAGGAAGGGAGACCCAGTACTTC.

This sequence joins TRBV21-1 and TRBJ1-6. TRBV21-1 has pseudogene status. The CDR3 spans 18 residues. The CDR3 loop reads CASKTPKEGRAMGSPLHF. CDR3 DNA: TGTGCCAGCAAGACACCAAAAGAGGGCCGGGCCATGGGTTCACCCCTCCACTTT.

The sample holds a few counts of this clone. The CDR3 coding sequence is TGTGCCACCAGCAGAGATCGGGCAGGGGATGGCTACACCTTC. It encodes CATSRDRAGDGYTF. This chain connects TRBV15 to TRBJ1-2, with a possible D match to TRBD1 (6 bases). There are 14 residues in the CDR3. V was shortened by 0 bases and J by 6 bases, with 11 bases between the two germline ends. Germline V gives CDR1 LNHNV, CDR2 YYDKDF (reference sequence).

This chain links TRBV4-3 with TRBJ1-2; 12 bases match TRBD1. Germline V CDR1 and CDR2: LGHNA, YSLEER. CDR3 length: 17 amino acids. After removal of 1 base from V and 4 bases from J, the junction contained 7 bases not matched to a gene. CDR3 sequence (DNA): TGCGCCAGCAGCCAAGCGGGACAGGGGGCGCGAGGCTATGGCTACACCTTC. It specifies CASSQAGQGARGYGYTF.

In its sample, this clone was seen many times. The chain combines TRBV5-1 with TRBJ2-7, with 7 bases matching TRBD1. Germline V lookup: CDR1 SGHRS, CDR2 YFSETQ. The CDR3 runs 15 residues. J was trimmed by 6 bases and V by 0 bases; bases with no gene match: 9. DNA of the CDR3: TGCGCCAGCAGCTTGGTAGGACAGGCCGGTGCCGAGCAGTACTTC. Residues: CASSLVGQAGAEQYF.

This clone turned up a few times. V gene TRBV5-1 combines with J gene TRBJ2-1; 14 positions agree with TRBD2. This CDR3 has 17 residues. From germline, CDR1 is SGHRS and CDR2 YFSETQ. The ends lost 4 bases at V and 6 bases at J; junction bases unmatched: 9. CDR3 amino acids: CASSPIPGLAGGNEQFF. The CDR3, as DNA: TGCGCCAGCAGCCCAATCCCTGGACTAGCGGGAGGCAATGAGCAGTTCTTC.

V and J are TRBV5-1 and TRBJ2-3; TRBD1 agrees at 11 bases. The V segment lost 4 bases and the J segment 5 bases; nucleotides outside the gene matches: 6. The CDR3 has 15 amino acids. The germline V gene encodes CDR1 SGHRS and CDR2 YFSETQ. The CDR3 protein is CASSIGQGAGDTQYF. CDR3 DNA: TGCGCCAGCAGCATAGGACAGGGGGCAGGAGATACGCAGTATTTT.

This clone was detected only a few times. The V call is TRBV4-1, the J call TRBJ2-3; perhaps TRBD2 as D (7 bases). Germline CDR1 reads MGHRA; CDR2 reads YSYEKL. CDR3 length: 17 residues. Trimming took off 5 bases at V and 9 bases at J, with 27 bases between the two ends. The CDR3 DNA reads as TGCGCCAGCAGCTTGGGGGGCTCGGGGTTCTCCGGGGGGACGCAGTATTTT. Translation gives CASSLGGSGFSGGTQYF.